This T cell receptor (beta chain) was identified during a study of blood T cell repertoires in COVID-19. Method: immunoSEQ multiplex PCR; TCRdb's copy keeps in-frame clones and lacks some. This table holds about 71,000 clones, about 86% found once. The clonotype was recovered from a man in his fifties or sixties with active COVID-19. The sample was peripheral blood.

The DNA for the CDR3 is TGTGCCAGCAGTGTTTACAGCGGGAGCAGCACAGATACGCAGTATTTT. Protein product: CASSVYSGSSTDTQYF. The gene calls are TRBV6-1 and TRBJ2-3; 8 nucleotides agree with TRBD2. The CDR3 runs to 16 residues. In germline, CDR1 is MNHNS, CDR2 SASEGT. The ends lost 4 bases at V and 0 bases at J; junction bases unmatched: 6.